A selection of T cell receptor beta chains follows, all from one sample in a study of OX40 agonist ivuxolimab in advanced cancers. The protocol was immunoSEQ multiplex PCR, while the TCRdb copy is restricted to in-frame clones and leaves out a portion. The sample holds tens of thousands of clones, roughly four fifths seen once. This sample comprised CD4+ or CD8+ T cells sorted from blood, obtained in a trial of the OX40 agonist ivuxolimab. Receptors were obtained from an adult with an advanced solid tumor such as melanoma, head and neck, liver or kidney cancer. CDR3s include the opening cysteine and the closing phenylalanine or tryptophan. Fields, in order: D gene, J gene, clone size, V gene, CDR3 protein, CDR3 DNA. A D gene is named only where the DNA matches it firmly. Only part of the rows carry a size: once, few, many, or a class if the clone is expanded.

>TRBD2|TRBJ2-5|-|TRBV4-2
CASSRPGLAGGFQETQYF
TGTGCCAGCAGCCGACCGGGACTAGCGGGAGGGTTTCAAGAGACCCAGTACTTC
>-|TRBJ1-3|few|TRBV5-4
CASSRNGNTIYF
TGTGCCAGCAGCCGGAACGGAAACACCATATATTTT
>-|TRBJ2-2|once|TRBV9
CASSGPRGNTGELFF
TGTGCCAGCAGCGGGCCCCGGGGGAACACCGGGGAGCTGTTTTTT
>TRBD2|TRBJ2-5|few|TRBV5-4
CASSLAGAQETQYF
TGTGCCAGCAGCTTAGCGGGAGCACAGGAGACCCAGTACTTC
>-|TRBJ2-2|-|TRBV5-6
CASSLMLGYAGELFF
TGTGCCAGCAGCTTAATGTTAGGGTACGCCGGGGAGCTGTTTTTT
>-|TRBJ2-7|few|TRBV5-6
CASSLVRSEQYF
TGTGCCAGCAGCTTGGTTAGAAGCGAGCAGTACTTC
>-|TRBJ2-3|-|TRBV5-6
CASSHPTYTDTQYF
TGTGCCAGCAGCCACCCTACTTACACAGATACGCAGTATTTT
>TRBD2|TRBJ2-2|-|TRBV27
CASSFVSGRTGELFF
TGTGCCAGCAGTTTCGTAAGCGGGAGGACCGGGGAGCTGTTTTTT
>TRBD1|TRBJ1-5|few|TRBV30
CAYDRGQVNQPQHF
TGTGCCTACGATAGGGGGCAGGTGAATCAGCCCCAGCATTTT
>-|TRBJ1-2|-|TRBV10-3
CAISDPGHGYTF
TGTGCCATCAGTGATCCAGGGCATGGCTACACCTTC
>TRBD1|TRBJ2-5|-|TRBV10-3
CAISVTGEETQYF
TGTGCCATCAGTGTTACAGGGGAGGAGACCCAGTACTTC
>TRBD2|TRBJ2-3|once|TRBV4-2
CASSFGLAGGPGLTDTQYF
TGTGCCAGCAGCTTCGGACTAGCGGGGGGCCCGGGCCTCACAGATACGCAGTATTTT
>-|TRBJ1-1|-|TRBV5-1
CASSLITGTNTEAFF
TGCGCCAGCAGCCTTATAACAGGGACAAACACTGAAGCTTTCTTT
>TRBD1|TRBJ1-1|-|TRBV10-3
CAISGTGGVGEAFF
TGTGCCATCAGCGGGACAGGGGGCGTGGGAGAAGCTTTCTTT
>-|TRBJ1-1|-|TRBV19
CASSGTRTEAFF
TGTGCCAGTAGTGGTACAAGGACTGAAGCTTTCTTT
>-|TRBJ2-2|-|TRBV7-3
CASSQRTGGSPTGELFF
TGTGCCAGCAGCCAACGAACGGGTGGTAGCCCCACCGGGGAGCTGTTTTTT
>-|TRBJ1-4|-|TRBV18
CASSQGYRDDEKLFF
TGTGCCAGCTCACAGGGATACAGGGATGATGAAAAACTGTTTTTT
>TRBD2|TRBJ2-3|-|TRBV6-5
CASSYSTSGWRDTQYF
TGTGCCAGCAGTTACTCGACTAGCGGCTGGCGAGATACGCAGTATTTT
>TRBD1|TRBJ2-5|-|TRBV4-2
CASRQGTKYQETQYF
TGTGCCAGCAGACAGGGGACAAAGTACCAAGAGACCCAGTACTTC
>-|TRBJ1-4|few|TRBV6-5
CASSNGQLGEKLFF
TGTGCCAGCAGCAACGGACAATTGGGTGAAAAACTGTTTTTT
>-|TRBJ1-1|-|TRBV7-9
CASSLWENTEAFF
TGTGCCAGCAGCTTATGGGAGAACACTGAAGCTTTCTTT
>-|TRBJ1-3|few|TRBV19
CASRQKGVSGNTIYF
TGTGCCAGTAGACAGAAGGGGGTCTCTGGAAACACCATATATTTT
>-|TRBJ1-1|-|TRBV6-4
CASRPREGITEAFF
TGTGCCAGCAGACCCAGGGAAGGGATCACTGAAGCTTTCTTT
>TRBD1|TRBJ1-4|once|TRBV18
CASSRPGTGGEKLFF
TGTGCCAGCTCACGACCCGGGACAGGGGGTGAAAAACTGTTTTTT
>-|TRBJ1-5|many|TRBV30
CAWSAAWGPQHF
TGTGCCTGGAGTGCCGCTTGGGGGCCCCAGCATTTT
>-|TRBJ2-1|-|TRBV28
CASSLWGDPHNEQFF
TGTGCCAGCAGCCTCTGGGGGGATCCCCACAATGAGCAGTTCTTC
>-|TRBJ1-2|-|TRBV7-2
CASSPYSRSLGGYTF
TGTGCCAGCAGCCCCTACTCTAGAAGCCTAGGAGGCTACACCTTC
>-|TRBJ1-3|-|TRBV12-5
CASGAGALISGNTIYF
TGTGCTAGTGGGGCAGGGGCACTTATCTCTGGAAACACCATATATTTT
>-|TRBJ1-5|few|TRBV7-6
CASSLRARGGDQPQHF
TGTGCCAGCAGCCTCCGGGCCAGGGGAGGAGATCAGCCCCAGCATTTT
>TRBD1|TRBJ1-5|-|TRBV9
CASSVGTGVSNQPQHF
TGTGCCAGCAGCGTAGGGACAGGGGTAAGCAATCAGCCCCAGCATTTT
>-|TRBJ1-4|once|TRBV18
CASSQSGEEKLFF
TGTGCCAGCTCACAGAGTGGGGAGGAAAAACTGTTTTTT
>-|TRBJ2-3|-|TRBV4-3
CASSQDRGTDTQYF
TGCGCCAGCAGCCAAGATCGAGGCACAGATACGCAGTATTTT
>-|TRBJ2-7|-|TRBV7-8
CASSRDWSYEQYF
TGTGCCAGCAGCCGGGACTGGTCCTACGAGCAGTACTTC
>-|TRBJ2-1|-|TRBV27
CASSYTAGEQFF
TGTGCCAGCAGTTATACGGCGGGGGAGCAGTTCTTC
>-|TRBJ2-7|-|TRBV6-5
CASRGFSYEQYF
TGTGCCAGCAGGGGATTCTCCTACGAGCAGTACTTC
>TRBD2|TRBJ2-7|-|TRBV6-5
CASSKLAGGPYEQYF
TGTGCCAGCAGCAAACTAGCGGGAGGCCCCTACGAGCAGTACTTC
>-|TRBJ1-2|-|TRBV4-3
CASSQQGQGGYGYTF
TGCGCCAGCAGCCAGCAGGGCCAGGGTGGCTATGGCTACACCTTC
>-|TRBJ2-1|-|TRBV7-2
CASSPLPNEQFF
TGTGCCAGCAGCCCTCTCCCCAATGAGCAGTTCTTC
>TRBD2|TRBJ2-1|-|TRBV9
CASSVGLAGGPNNEQFF
TGTGCCAGCAGCGTGGGACTAGCGGGGGGGCCTAACAATGAGCAGTTCTTC
>-|TRBJ1-3|-|TRBV27
CASRQSSGNTIYF
TGTGCCAGCAGACAGAGCTCTGGAAACACCATATATTTT
>-|TRBJ2-3|-|TRBV7-9
CASSLERSTDTQYF
TGTGCCAGCAGCTTAGAACGGAGCACAGATACGCAGTATTTT
>TRBD1|TRBJ1-1|-|TRBV9
CASSDPGQGRTEAFF
TGTGCCAGCAGCGATCCGGGACAGGGGAGGACTGAAGCTTTCTTT
>-|TRBJ1-2|-|TRBV5-1
CASTRPNYGYTF
TGCGCCAGCACCCGCCCTAACTATGGCTACACCTTC
>TRBD1|TRBJ1-1|-|TRBV5-1
CASSFTTGLNTEAFF
TGCGCCAGCAGCTTTACGACAGGGCTGAACACTGAAGCTTTCTTT
>-|TRBJ1-1|few|TRBV5-8
CASSHPGRNTEAFF
TGTGCCAGCAGCCACCCGGGACGGAACACTGAAGCTTTCTTT
>-|TRBJ2-3|-|TRBV4-2
CASSPVVGDTQYF
TGTGCCAGCAGCCCCGTAGTAGGAGATACGCAGTATTTT
>-|TRBJ1-2|-|TRBV30
CAWSVFASWGYTF
TGTGCCTGGAGTGTTTTCGCTAGTTGGGGCTACACCTTC
>-|TRBJ2-2|-|TRBV7-6
CASSLQVGDTGELFF
TGTGCCAGCAGCTTACAGGTCGGGGACACCGGGGAGCTGTTTTTT
>-|TRBJ1-1|-|TRBV6-5
CASTWTATAEAFF
TGTGCCAGCACGTGGACAGCCACGGCTGAAGCTTTCTTT
>TRBD2|TRBJ2-1|-|TRBV18
CASSYRLADYNEQFF
TGTGCCAGCTCGTACCGACTAGCGGACTACAATGAGCAGTTCTTC
>-|TRBJ2-7|once|TRBV5-4
CASSLGTELPSYEQYF
TGTGCCAGCAGCTTGGGGACAGAGCTTCCATCCTACGAGCAGTACTTC
>TRBD2|TRBJ2-1|-|TRBV10-3
CATKHLAGVYEQFF
TGTGCCACCAAGCACCTAGCGGGAGTCTATGAGCAGTTCTTC
>TRBD1|TRBJ2-2|-|TRBV15
CATSRSRTGGYTGELFF
TGTGCCACCAGCAGATCTCGGACAGGGGGTTACACCGGGGAGCTGTTTTTT
>TRBD1|TRBJ1-3|-|TRBV2
CASGEGQGISNTIYF
TGTGCCAGCGGGGAGGGACAGGGGATAAGTAACACCATATATTTT